The 26 T cell receptor beta chains below come from one sample, sequenced in a study of identical twins (dated by TCRdb to about 2016). The library was made by 5' RACE. For sequencing, an Illumina HiSeq 2000 was employed. The public sequencing data were trimmed at Q25 with fastp and processed into clonotypes with MiXCR by TCRdb, which kept only in-frame beta chains. Entries that share a CDR3 protein sequence are merged under the most common genes and DNA. In this sample the table shows about 280,000 distinct CDR3 sequences, around 8.8% of which occur a single time. Around 2.1% of the sample is taken by the ten largest. These data were also reused for a study on yellow fever vaccine responses in identical twins.

Sequencing used memory (CD45RO+) T cells sorted from blood. Reading the label with the study, this specimen's cell subset or site is: CD45RO+ enriched T cells. The receptors stem from a young woman in good health.

This clonotype was observed many times. V and J are TRBV20-1 and TRBJ2-4; D call uncertain. CDR3 length: 14 residues. Germline V gene lookup returns CDR1 DFQATT and CDR2 SNEGSKA (reference sequence). In nucleotides, the CDR3 is TGCAGCGCTTCTGAGGTTCTAGCCAAAAACATTCAGTACTTC. It is translated as CSASEVLAKNIQYF.

This clonotype was counted between two and nine times. V and J are TRBV5-6 and TRBJ2-5, with 9 bases aligning to TRBD2. V lost 3 bases and J lost 5; bases outside the gene matches: 8. CDR1 and CDR2 from the germline V gene are SGHDT and YYEEEE. CDR3 length: 15 amino acids. The CDR3 spells CASSSIAGAMETQYF. The CDR3 region has the DNA TGTGCCAGCAGCTCGATAGCGGGAGCAATGGAGACCCAGTACTTC.

This clonotype was counted a few times. The V and J genes are TRBV11-2 and TRBJ2-1; 8 bases are shared with TRBD2. Germline CDR1 and CDR2: SGHAT and FQNNGV. The CDR3 runs 14 residues. V lost 5 bases, J lost 3 bases, and 3 bases stayed unmatched. The CDR3 DNA reads TGTGCCAGCAGCATCGCGGGAGGCTACAATGAGCAGTTCTTC. As protein: CASSIAGGYNEQFF.

At least ten counts were recorded for this clonotype. The rearrangement uses TRBV20-1 and TRBJ1-6; D is unresolved. The germline gives CDR1 DFQATT, CDR2 SNEGSKA (reference sequence). This CDR3 has 15 amino acids. Trimming removed 1 base at V and 3 bases at J, with 10 bases between. The CDR3 spells CSARGTVVYNSPLHF. DNA of the CDR3: TGCAGTGCTAGAGGAACAGTCGTCTATAATTCACCCCTCCACTTT.

This clonotype came up many times. This chain joins TRBV24-1 and TRBJ1-2; D is unresolved. Germline V gene lookup returns CDR1 KGHDR and CDR2 SFDVKD. V shed 3 bases and J shed 5 bases, with 15 bases lying between them. This CDR3 contains 15 residues. The CDR3, as DNA: TGTGCCACCAGTGATGGGAGGTTCACTGCTTATGGCTACACCTTC. Protein product: CATSDGRFTAYGYTF.

Worth noting for this clonotype: Mismatch with germline at one junction end may stem from a read error. J is TRBJ1-1 and V is TRBV18; a possible D gene is TRBD1 (5 bases). CDR3 length equals 14 residues. Germline V gene data show CDR1 as KGHSH and CDR2 as LQKENI. Written as DNA, the CDR3 is TGTGCCTGCTCACCACGTGAACCAGGGAGTGAAGCTTTCTTT. This encodes CACSPREPGSEAFF.

For this clonotype: A read error may account for a junction end that differs from germline. The genes are TRBV20-1 and TRBJ2-5, with D perhaps matching TRBD1 or TRBD2 (6 bases each). The CDR3 has 15 amino acids. CDR1 and CDR2 (germline): DFQATT, SNEGSKA (reference sequence). The CDR3 bases are TGCTGTGCTAGGGCCCGGGGGCAGGACCAAGAGACCCAGTACTTC. Residues: CCARARGQDQETQYF.

This clonotype was seen repeatedly, ten times or more. As DNA, the CDR3 is TGCAGCGTTGGTGGGGGTTACTACGAGCAGTACTTC. This translates into CSVGGGYYEQYF. The V gene is TRBV29-1, the J gene TRBJ2-7; D possibly matches TRBD1 or TRBD2 (5 bases each). Trimming cost V 4 bases and J 3 bases, with 10 bases left between them. The CDR3 is 12 residues long. Germline V gene sequence: CDR1 SQVTM, CDR2 ANQGSEA.

For the CDR3, the DNA is TGTGCCAGCAGTTTATCCGACAGCTTGAACACTGAAGCTTTCTTT. This gives the protein CASSLSDSLNTEAFF. The genes are TRBV28 and TRBJ1-1; TRBD1 might be the D (5 bases). CDR3 size: 15 residues. The germline V and J ends were trimmed by 1 base and 0 bases, with 9 bases remaining between them. Germline CDR1 and CDR2: MDHEN and SYDVKM.

The rearrangement links TRBV6-4 to TRBJ2-3; the match to TRBD2 covers 8 bases. In germline, CDR1 is MRHNA, CDR2 SNTAGT. Trimming at V came to 6 bases and at J to 4 bases, leaving 12 bases not matched to a gene. The CDR3 runs 16 residues. The CDR3 spells CASSASAGGSPDTQYF. The DNA of the CDR3 is TGTGCCAGCAGCGCCTCGGCGGGGGGTTCCCCAGATACGCAGTATTTT.

The table lists this clonotype with many counts. The V call is TRBV2, the J call TRBJ1-1; possible D gene TRBD1, 6 bases. The length of the CDR3 is 15 residues. V gave up 7 bases and J gave up 2 bases, with 17 bases separating them. Germline CDR1 is SNHLY and CDR2 is FYNNEI. In DNA, the CDR3 is TGTGCCAGCAAACGGGACAAGGCCCCAAACACTGAAGCTTTCTTT. This sequence encodes CASKRDKAPNTEAFF.

The CDR3: CSAESGGHAYEQYF. The CDR3 bases are TGCAGTGCTGAAAGCGGGGGGCACGCCTACGAGCAGTACTTC. V usage is TRBV20-1 and J usage is TRBJ2-7; the match to TRBD2 covers 9 bases. The V segment lost 5 bases and the J segment 2 bases; nucleotides outside the gene matches: 7. This CDR3 spans 14 amino acids. CDR1 is DFQATT, CDR2 SNEGSKA, per germline (reference sequence).

This chain connects TRBV5-1 to TRBJ2-7, with D uncertain. Trimming stripped 5 bases from V and 2 bases from J, with 17 bases between. This CDR3 has 15 residues. Germline V CDR1 and CDR2: SGHRS, YFSETQ. The CDR3: CASSRPGSGAYEQYF. The CDR3 DNA reads TGCGCCAGCAGTCGTCCCGGGTCTGGGGCCTACGAGCAGTACTTC. Supplemented by reference TRBV5-1 and TRBJ2-7, the full variable domain reads KAGVTQTPRYLIKTRGQQVTLSCSPISGHRSVSWYQQTPGQGLQFLFEYFSETQRNKGNFPGRFSGRQFSNSRSEMNVSTLELGDSALYLCASSRPGSGAYEQYFGPGTRLTVT.

This clonotype was detected ten times or more. The J gene is TRBJ2-5, the V gene TRBV5-1; weak D call: TRBD1 (5 bases). Germline V lookup: CDR1 SGHRS, CDR2 YFSETQ. The V end was cut by 1 base, the J end by 1 base, with 11 bases between. This CDR3 comprises 15 residues. The CDR3 sequence is CASSLFRQPQETQYF. The CDR3 coding sequence is TGCGCCAGCAGCTTGTTTCGACAGCCCCAAGAGACCCAGTACTTC. The full variable domain, with the rest looked up from reference TRBV5-1 and TRBJ2-5, is KAGVTQTPRYLIKTRGQQVTLSCSPISGHRSVSWYQQTPGQGLQFLFEYFSETQRNKGNFPGRFSGRQFSNSRSEMNVSTLELGDSALYLCASSLFRQPQETQYFGPGTRLLVL.

This clonotype was picked up many times. The gene calls are TRBV27 and TRBJ2-7; 7 bases are shared with TRBD1. Per germline, CDR1 MNHEY and CDR2 SMNVEV (reference sequence). This CDR3 contains 15 residues. Losses at the gene ends were 5 bases for V and 2 bases for J; bases not matched to a gene: 9. The CDR3 region is CASSPRTGITYEQYF. CDR3 in DNA: TGTGCCAGCAGTCCGCGGACAGGAATCACCTACGAGCAGTACTTC.

The rearrangement uses TRBV6-1 and TRBJ2-2; TRBD1 aligns across 7 bases. The CDR3 extends over 14 amino acids. From germline, CDR1 is MNHNS and CDR2 SASEGT. V dropped 7 bases and J dropped 7; count of bases not matched to a gene: 9. CDR3 bases: TGTGCCAGCACCTCGCGACAGGGCATCGGGGAGCTGTTTTTT. It translates to CASTSRQGIGELFF.

The sample holds a few counts of this clonotype. The V gene is TRBV6-4, the J gene TRBJ2-2, with D unclear. Trimming pared 0 bases from V and 4 bases from J, leaving 6 bases between. The CDR3 is made up of 14 amino acids. Germline V gene sequence: CDR1 MRHNA, CDR2 SNTAGT. CDR3: CASSDSASTGELFF. DNA for the CDR3: TGTGCCAGCAGTGACTCGGCCAGCACCGGGGAGCTGTTTTTT.

This clonotype turned up a few times. The V call is TRBV5-1, the J call TRBJ2-5, with 9 bases matching TRBD2. Trimming took 3 bases from V and 0 from J; bases not matched to a gene: 6. Per germline, CDR1 SGHRS and CDR2 YFSETQ. The CDR3 consists of 16 residues. CDR3 sequence reads: CASSSERGAHQETQYF. The CDR3 DNA follows: TGCGCCAGCAGCTCCGAGCGGGGGGCTCACCAAGAGACCCAGTACTTC.

The chain combines TRBV5-1 with TRBJ2-7; 11 nucleotides match TRBD1. CDR3 size: 14 residues. Germline-derived CDR1 and CDR2 are SGHRS and YFSETQ. V was clipped by 5 bases and J by 7 bases; unmatched bases: 8. The DNA of the CDR3 is TGCGCCAGCAGTGGACAGGGGGCGTTCAATGAGCAGTACTTC. It specifies CASSGQGAFNEQYF.

The DNA for the CDR3 is TGCGCCAGCAGCTACGAGGGACAGAACACTGAAGCTTTCTTT. The encoded protein is CASSYEGQNTEAFF. The chain joins TRBV5-1 to TRBJ1-1; D perhaps matches TRBD1 (6 bases). Germline-derived CDR1 and CDR2 are SGHRS and YFSETQ. The CDR3 length is 14 residues. V was shortened by 3 bases and J by 1 base, with 10 bases between the two germline ends.

This clonotype was seen more than once but under ten times. The CDR3 nucleotides are TGTGCCAGCAGTCAGGATAGGACCACCGAGCAGTACGTC. Amino acids: CASSQDRTTEQYV. The rearrangement joins TRBV5-6 to TRBJ2-7; D unclear. The CDR3 runs 13 residues. Germline CDR1 SGHDT, CDR2 YYEEEE. Deletions cut 5 bases from V and 6 bases from J, with 15 bases between.

On this clonotype itself: Being one base from a much bigger clone, this may be a read error. The gene calls are TRBV3-1 and TRBJ2-1, with TRBD2 matching 7 bases. This CDR3 is 15 amino acids long. The J segment lost 9 bases and the V segment lost 4 bases, leaving 12 bases of the junction unmatched. Germline V lookup: CDR1 LGHDT, CDR2 YNNKEL (reference sequence). CDR3 coding DNA: TGTGCCAGCAGCCCAAGAGCGGGAATATCGAGTGAGCAGTTCTTC. It translates to CASSPRAGISSEQFF.

The table lists this clonotype with many counts. The V gene is TRBV5-1, the J gene TRBJ2-1, with 8 bases fitting TRBD2. The germline CDR1 and CDR2 sequences are SGHRS and YFSETQ. The CDR3 totals 15 residues. The J segment lost 9 bases and the V segment lost 0 bases, leaving 8 bases of the junction unmatched. The CDR3 is CASSLVSGGVGEQFF. For the CDR3, the DNA is TGCGCCAGCAGCTTGGTGAGCGGGGGAGTGGGTGAGCAGTTCTTC.

This clonotype was picked up a small number of times. The genes are TRBV5-1 and TRBJ1-1; TRBD1 is a possible D gene (5 bases). In germline, CDR1 is SGHRS, CDR2 YFSETQ. V dropped 7 bases and J dropped 6 bases, with 19 bases sitting between them. The CDR3 loop spans 14 amino acids. Here the CDR3 DNA reads TGCGCCAGCTCGGAGGGGCTGCAGTCGGCTGAAGCTTTCTTT. This gives the protein CASSEGLQSAEAFF.

This clonotype has just a few counts. The rearrangement uses TRBV7-6 and TRBJ2-3, with 10 bases aligning to TRBD2. Germline lookup yields CDR1 SGHVS and CDR2 FNYEAQ. Germline trimming cut 5 bases from V and 3 bases from J; bases unmatched to any gene: 8. This CDR3 region has 16 residues. The CDR3 is CASSLGLAVLTDTQYF. The CDR3 DNA reads as TGTGCCAGCAGCCTCGGACTAGCGGTTCTAACAGATACGCAGTATTTT.

A few counts support this clonotype. The chain joins TRBV19 to TRBJ2-7; D may be TRBD1 (5 bases). V gave up 5 bases and J gave up 3 bases, with 17 bases separating them. The CDR3 covers 15 residues. Germline V gene lookup returns CDR1 LNHDA and CDR2 SQIVND (reference sequence). The CDR3 here is CASSAKQAFNYEQYF. CDR3 coding DNA: TGTGCCAGTAGTGCCAAACAGGCGTTTAACTACGAGCAGTACTTC.